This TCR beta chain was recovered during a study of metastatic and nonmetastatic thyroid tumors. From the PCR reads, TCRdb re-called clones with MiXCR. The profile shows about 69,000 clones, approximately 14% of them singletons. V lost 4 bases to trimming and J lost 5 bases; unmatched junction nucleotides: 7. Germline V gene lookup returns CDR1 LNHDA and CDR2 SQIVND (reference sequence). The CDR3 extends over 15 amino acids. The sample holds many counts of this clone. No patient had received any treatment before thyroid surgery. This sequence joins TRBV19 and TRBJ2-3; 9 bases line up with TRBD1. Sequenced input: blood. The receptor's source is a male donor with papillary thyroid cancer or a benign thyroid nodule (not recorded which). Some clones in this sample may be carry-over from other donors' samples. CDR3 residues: CASSTPGQGIDTQYF. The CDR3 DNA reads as TGTGCCAGTAGTACACCGGGACAGGGCATAGATACGCAGTATTTT.